The 10 T cell receptor beta chains below come from one sample, sequenced in a study of shared clonotypes between healthy human individuals. Clones were read by immunoSEQ multiplex PCR, and TCRdb kept only the in-frame ones, dropping some. The table has approximately 1.4 million clones, nearly 99% seen once. Material for sequencing was naive CD4+ T cells sorted from blood. Described subset: CD45RA+ positively selected. These receptors were collected from a man aged 30-40 years in good health.

CDR3 amino acids: CSVGRPIDGYNEQFF. The CDR3 DNA sequence: TGCAGCGTTGGCCGACCCATAGATGGTTACAATGAGCAGTTCTTC. V gene TRBV29-1 combines with J gene TRBJ2-1; no clear D gene. V was pared by 4 bases and J by 4 bases, with 17 bases between. Germline values: CDR1 SQVTM, CDR2 ANQGSEA. The CDR3 consists of 15 residues.

This clone occurred a few times. The identical CDR3 is also encoded by other nucleotide sequences in the sample. The chain is built from TRBV6-5 and TRBJ1-5; D remains ambiguous. This CDR3 comprises 14 residues. V was trimmed by 5 bases and J by 2 bases, leaving 10 bases between them. Germline V gives CDR1 MNHEY, CDR2 SVGAGI. Here the CDR3 reads CASSPRQGNQPQHF. In DNA, the CDR3 is TGTGCCAGCAGTCCACGGCAGGGCAATCAGCCCCAGCATTTT.

The chain joins TRBV2 to TRBJ1-2, with D tentatively TRBD1 (5 bases). Looked up from germline, CDR1 is SNHLY and CDR2 is FYNNEI. The CDR3 loop spans 19 amino acids. Trimming shortened V by 4 bases and J by 2 bases, and 26 bases separated the two germline ends. CDR3 region: CASSVTAADMGRINYGYTF. CDR3 sequence (DNA): TGTGCCAGCAGTGTTACGGCGGCCGACATGGGACGGATAAACTATGGCTACACCTTC.

CDR3 residues: CASSAWRGQGEAFF. The CDR3 DNA is TGTGCCAGCAGTGCTTGGAGGGGGCAGGGTGAAGCTTTCTTT. V gene TRBV2 combines with J gene TRBJ1-1, with TRBD1 matching 7 bases. V dropped 4 bases and J dropped 7; count of bases not matched to a gene: 9. The germline V gene encodes CDR1 SNHLY and CDR2 FYNNEI. This CDR3 comprises 14 residues.

The chain employs TRBV5-5 and TRBJ2-7; no clear D gene. Trimming removed 2 bases from V and 7 bases from J, with 10 bases in between. Germline-derived CDR1 and CDR2 are SGHKS and YYEKEE (reference sequence). The CDR3 is 12 residues long. The CDR3 reads CASSLSDWEQYF. CDR3 bases: TGTGCCAGCAGCTTAAGCGATTGGGAGCAGTACTTC.

The rearrangement joins TRBV30 to TRBJ1-5, with D possibly being TRBD1 (5 bases). Trimming shortened V by 3 bases and J by 4 bases, and 16 bases separated the two germline ends. In germline, CDR1 is GTSNPN, CDR2 SVGIG (reference sequence). There are 15 residues in the CDR3. The CDR3 here is CAWSGGNIGNQPQHF. DNA for the CDR3: TGTGCCTGGAGCGGGGGTAATATTGGAAATCAGCCCCAGCATTTT.

This rearrangement joins TRBV7-9 to TRBJ1-1; weak D call: TRBD1 (6 bases). The germline V gene has CDR1 SEHNR and CDR2 FQNEAQ (reference sequence). CDR3 length: 15 amino acids. V shed 5 bases and J shed 1 base, with 14 bases lying between them. CDR3 in amino acids: CASSNGKQGNTEAFF. The CDR3, as DNA: TGTGCCAGCAGCAACGGGAAACAGGGGAACACTGAAGCTTTCTTT. Supplemented by reference TRBV7-9 and TRBJ1-1, the full variable domain reads DTGVSQNPRHKITKRGQNVTFRCDPISEHNRLYWYRQTLGQGPEFLTYFQNEAQLEKSRLLSDRFSAERPKGSFSTLEIQRTEQGDSAMYLCASSNGKQGNTEAFFGQGTRLTVV.

V usage is TRBV9 and J usage is TRBJ2-1; D is possibly TRBD2 (6 bases). V was clipped by 3 bases and J by 5 bases, with 12 bases between them. The CDR3 runs 14 residues. The germline gives CDR1 SGDLS, CDR2 YYNGEE. In DNA, the CDR3 is TGTGCCAGCAGCGGGGGACTGGCAAACAATGAGCAGTTCTTC. This translates into CASSGGLANNEQFF.

Remarks on this clone: The missing conserved phenylalanine or tryptophan at the end of this CDR3 makes a read error likely. Because the CDR3's place on the DNA is in doubt, the DNA is left out and the CDR3 is given as listed by TCRdb. This CDR3 is CASSPWSC. The chain links TRBV25-1 to TRBJ1-1. With termini counted, the CDR3 has 8 amino acids. Germline CDR1 MGHDK, CDR2 SYGVNS.

The V and J genes are TRBV5-8 and TRBJ2-5, with TRBD2 identical over 12 bases. V lost 0 bases, J lost 5 bases, and 8 bases stayed unmatched. This CDR3 comprises 17 residues. Germline loops: CDR1 SGHTS, CDR2 YDEGEE. In nucleotides, the CDR3 is TGTGCCAGCAGCTTGGCCTCACTAGCGGGAGGTTGGGAGACCCAGTACTTC. Protein product: CASSLASLAGGWETQYF.